This T cell receptor (beta chain) emerged from a study of beta chain features in type 1 diabetes. Findings and limits, study-wide: Type 1 diabetes patients had fewer VDJ junction insertions and more deletions. TCRB CDR3s were moderately but significantly shorter in Type 1 diabetes patients in all four CD4+ subsets. For patients, the naive, central memory and Treg TCRB repertoires appeared more alike than for healthy donors.

This clone was seen just once. Its specificity is not known. Expressed TCRB transcripts were sequenced because the entire RNA isolate underwent reverse transcription. Some clones are missing from TCRdb's copy, which holds only in-frame ones; the method was immunoSEQ multiplex PCR. The table has 160,000 or so clones, roughly 60% seen once. Naive, central memory, regulatory and stem cell-like memory cells within the CD4+ compartment were sorted using CD45RO/CCR7/CD25/CD127/CD95/CD27. The clonotype comes from a man aged 30 to 45 with type 1 diabetes. The sequencing sample was made of naive CD4+ T cells from blood.

CDR3 coding DNA: TGCAGCGCCGTCCCAACAGGGGGCTTAAACACCGGGGAGCTGTTTTTT. This translates into CSAVPTGGLNTGELFF. V usage is TRBV29-1 and J usage is TRBJ2-2, with 9 bases lining up with TRBD1. Germline lookup yields CDR1 SQVTM and CDR2 ANQGSEA. V shed 7 bases and J 2 bases; nucleotides not matched to a gene: 11. This CDR3 comprises 16 residues.